The rows below give T cell receptor beta chains drawn from one sample of a study of T-cell reconstitution after alpha-beta-depleted transplantation in children. Each CDR3 protein gets one entry after TCRdb re-called the PCR reads with MiXCR. Among about 90,000 distinct CDR3 sequences, roughly a sixth were seen once, and the ten largest hold roughly a fifth. The sample here was PBMCs, mostly from graft donor cells, taken 180 days after TCRalphabeta/CD19-depleted stem cell transplant. The receptors were gathered from a male patient aged 2-15 years who had a stem cell transplant for acute lymphoblastic leukemia, so the T cells may come from the graft donor. The CDR3 runs from the conserved cysteine through the conserved F or W. The order of the fields is D gene, V gene, J gene, clone size, CDR3 protein, CDR3 DNA. A D gene is named only where the DNA matches it firmly. Clone size is given for some rows only: seen once, a few or many times, or a class if the clone is expanded.

>TRBD2|TRBV5-4|TRBJ2-3|.
CASSFLAGGPGTDTQYF
TGTGCCAGCAGCTTTTTAGCGGGGGGGCCCGGGACAGATACGCAGTATTTT
>TRBD1|TRBV12-3/TRBV12-4|TRBJ2-4|few
CASSFAGGKNIQYF
TGTGCCAGCAGTTTCGCAGGGGGCAAAAACATTCAGTACTTC
>.|TRBV6-1|TRBJ1-1|.
CASSWRGNTEAFF
TGTGCCAGCAGCTGGCGAGGGAACACTGAAGCTTTCTTT
>.|TRBV12-3/TRBV12-4|TRBJ2-3|.
CASSFVRGERGTDTQYF
TGTGCCAGCAGTTTTGTTAGGGGGGAGCGGGGAACAGATACGCAGTATTTT
>.|TRBV5-1|TRBJ1-1|few
CASNRDVNTEAFF
TGCGCCAGCAACCGGGACGTGAACACTGAAGCTTTCTTT
>.|TRBV6-6|TRBJ1-1|few
CASSYSRAEAFF
TGTGCCAGCAGTTACTCGCGGGCAGAAGCTTTCTTT
>.|TRBV7-8|TRBJ2-3|few
CASSSHPPSKGADTQYF
TGTGCCAGCAGCTCTCATCCGCCGTCCAAAGGGGCAGATACGCAGTATTTT
>TRBD1|TRBV5-1|TRBJ2-7|.
CASSSLVGTDEQYF
TGCGCCAGCAGCTCCCTTGTGGGGACAGACGAGCAGTACTTC
>.|TRBV25-1|TRBJ2-7|.
CASSGPYPSYEQYF
TGTGCCAGCAGTGGGCCGTATCCCTCCTACGAGCAGTACTTC
>.|TRBV15|TRBJ1-2|many
CATSYTGTSNYGYTF
TGTGCCACCAGCTATACCGGGACTTCCAACTATGGCTACACCTTC
>.|TRBV7-9|TRBJ1-2|few
CASSLGEGRDGYTF
TGTGCCAGCAGCCTAGGCGAAGGCAGGGATGGCTACACCTTC
>.|TRBV5-1|TRBJ2-7|few
CASSSGGGRGPYEQYF
TGCGCCAGCAGCTCTGGGGGGGGCAGGGGGCCCTACGAGCAGTACTTC
>TRBD1|TRBV10-3|TRBJ2-1|.
CAIQRGLGEEQFF
TGTGCCATACAGAGGGGGCTAGGGGAGGAGCAGTTCTTC
>TRBD1|TRBV6-7|TRBJ2-3|.
CASSYERLTGSCTDTQYF
TGTGCCAGCAGTTACGAGAGACTGACAGGGAGCTGTACAGATACGCAGTATTTT
>.|TRBV13|TRBJ2-1|few
CASRKQAADEQFF
TGTGCCAGCAGGAAGCAGGCGGCTGATGAGCAGTTCTTC
>.|TRBV11-1|TRBJ1-2|.
CASSLQASNYGYTF
TGTGCCAGCAGCTTACAGGCTTCTAACTATGGCTACACCTTC
>.|TRBV27|TRBJ2-7|.
CASSPYSGRYEQYF
TGTGCCAGCAGTCCTTACTCAGGGAGGTACGAGCAGTACTTC
>.|TRBV6-1|TRBJ2-7|few
CASSRRALPEFSYEQYF
TGTGCCAGCAGTAGACGGGCCTTACCTGAATTCTCCTACGAGCAGTACTTC
>.|TRBV5-1|TRBJ2-7|few
CASSLLNTPEGVQYF
TGCGCCAGCAGCTTGTTAAACACTCCGGAGGGCGTGCAGTACTTC
>.|TRBV12-3/TRBV12-4|TRBJ1-2|.
CASRGPGGGNGYTF
TGTGCCAGCAGGGGGCCCGGCGGGGGGAATGGCTACACCTTC
>TRBD2|TRBV4-2|TRBJ2-5|few
CASSLLAGRQETQYF
TGTGCCAGCAGTCTTCTAGCGGGAAGACAAGAGACCCAGTACTTC
>TRBD1|TRBV20-1|TRBJ2-3|.
CSARGQGATDTQYF
TGCAGTGCTAGAGGACAGGGGGCAACAGATACGCAGTATTTT
>TRBD1|TRBV4-1|TRBJ1-1|.
CASSRDRGSTEAFF
TGCGCCAGCAGCCGCGACAGGGGGAGCACTGAAGCTTTCTTT
>TRBD1|TRBV12-3/TRBV12-4|TRBJ2-3|.
CASSLPRQGATDTQYF
TGTGCCAGCAGTTTGCCCCGACAGGGGGCAACAGATACGCAGTATTTT
>.|TRBV10-3|TRBJ2-3|few
CATTTGGHTQYF
TGTGCCACCACGACCGGGGGGCATACGCAGTATTTT
>.|TRBV5-5|TRBJ2-1|few
CASSLAGSSSYNEQFF
TGTGCCAGCAGCTTGGCAGGTTCGAGCTCCTACAATGAGCAGTTCTTC
>TRBD1|TRBV15|TRBJ1-5|few
CATSRDRGNNQPQHF
TGTGCCACCAGCAGGGACAGGGGTAACAATCAGCCCCAGCATTTT
>.|TRBV5-1|TRBJ2-3|few
CASSPGPIRGSSTDTQYF
TGCGCCAGCAGTCCAGGGCCAATCAGGGGCTCTAGCACAGATACGCAGTATTTT
>.|TRBV9|TRBJ1-3|.
CASTTDSLENTIYF
TGTGCCAGCACAACGGACAGTTTGGAAAACACCATATATTTT
>.|TRBV20-1|TRBJ2-7|.
CSARSQIPYEQYF
TGCAGTGCTAGGTCTCAAATCCCTTACGAGCAGTACTTC
>.|TRBV20-1|TRBJ1-4|.
CSARDAALIEKLFF
TGCAGTGCTAGAGATGCCGCCCTGATTGAAAAACTGTTTTTT
>.|TRBV5-1|TRBJ2-7|few
CASSLNTGKTSYEQYF
TGCGCCAGCAGCCTTAACACAGGGAAGACCTCCTACGAGCAGTACTTC
>.|TRBV18|TRBJ2-3|.
CASSPFGASTDTQYF
TGTGCCAGCTCACCATTTGGGGCTAGCACAGATACGCAGTATTTT
>.|TRBV5-1|TRBJ2-7|.
CASALGQGMSSYEQYF
TGCGCCAGCGCTCTGGGGCAGGGGATGAGCTCCTACGAGCAGTACTTC
>.|TRBV3-1|TRBJ1-1|.
CASSQQMNTEAFF
TGTGCCAGCAGCCAACAAATGAACACTGAAGCTTTCTTT
>.|TRBV25-1|TRBJ2-7|.
CASNPGGGSEQYF
TGTGCCAGCAACCCAGGGGGGGGAAGCGAGCAGTACTTC